Listed below are T cell receptor beta chains from one sample, sequenced in a study of shared clonotypes between healthy human individuals. Generated by immunoSEQ multiplex PCR, the TCRdb table keeps only in-frame clones and is missing some. The sample has 2 million to 2.5 million clones; around 93% are singletons. Source material: naive CD8+ T cells from PBMCs. All receptors come from a man younger than 35 in good health. Some clones in this sample may be carry-over from other donors' samples. Both conserved end residues are part of each CDR3. Each record gives: clone size, D gene, J gene, V gene, CDR3 protein, CDR3 DNA. A D gene is named only where the DNA matches it firmly. Some rows mark clone size as missing; the rest say once, few, many or name a class of expanded clone.

- - TRBJ2-1 TRBV11-2 CASSLAHNEQFF TGTGCCAGCAGCTTAGCCCACAATGAGCAGTTCTTC
- - TRBJ2-2 TRBV5-1 CASSLPEAREGELFF TGCGCCAGCAGCTTGCCGGAGGCAAGGGAAGGGGAGCTGTTTTTT
- TRBD2 TRBJ2-1 TRBV9 CASSVGLAPSYNEQFF TGTGCCAGCAGCGTAGGACTAGCGCCTTCCTACAATGAGCAGTTCTTC
- TRBD2 TRBJ2-7 TRBV5-1 CASSLGLAALPEQYF TGCGCCAGCAGCTTGGGACTAGCGGCCCTACCCGAGCAGTACTTC
once - TRBJ1-2 TRBV10-3 CAISESIAGDYGYTF TGTGCCATCAGTGAGTCGATCGCGGGGGACTATGGCTACACCTTC
- - TRBJ2-1 TRBV27 CASSLSIRNEQFF TGTGCCAGCAGTTTATCGATAAGAAATGAGCAGTTCTTC
- TRBD2 TRBJ2-2 TRBV7-9 CASSWERSGINTGELFF TGTGCCAGCAGCTGGGAGAGAAGCGGGATTAACACCGGGGAGCTGTTTTTT
once - TRBJ2-7 TRBV4-1 CASSHPLGGAVHEQYF TGCGCCAGCAGCCACCCCTTGGGAGGAGCCGTCCACGAGCAGTACTTC
- TRBD2 TRBJ2-2 TRBV28 CASGSGIDTGELFF TGTGCCAGCGGAAGCGGGATTGACACCGGGGAGCTGTTTTTT
- TRBD1 TRBJ1-1 TRBV7-9 CASSWRGHTEAFF TGTGCCAGCAGCTGGAGGGGGCACACTGAAGCTTTCTTT
- TRBD2 TRBJ2-7 TRBV29-1 CSVIASTSGGPYEQYF TGCAGCGTCATAGCCTCAACTAGCGGGGGGCCCTACGAGCAGTACTTC
- TRBD1 TRBJ1-1 TRBV7-6 CASSSRTGTEAFF TGTGCCAGCAGCTCCCGGACAGGAACTGAAGCTTTCTTT
once - TRBJ2-2 TRBV28 CASSFHRNAGELFF TGTGCCAGCAGTTTCCACCGGAACGCCGGGGAGCTGTTTTTT
- - TRBJ1-2 TRBV4-3 CASTPGSGPYGYTF TGCGCCAGTACCCCGGGTTCGGGGCCGTATGGCTACACCTTC
- - TRBJ2-5 TRBV7-6 CASSFSTGSPETQYF TGTGCCAGCAGCTTCTCCACAGGGTCACCCGAGACCCAGTACTTC
- - TRBJ2-7 TRBV2 CASSGEYDYEQYF TGTGCCAGCAGTGGGGAATATGACTACGAGCAGTACTTC
- - TRBJ1-1 TRBV5-1 CASSPPRGGTEAFF TGCGCCAGCAGCCCCCCGAGGGGTGGCACTGAAGCTTTCTTT
- - TRBJ1-2 TRBV20-1 CSARRYGYTF TGCAGTGCTAGGAGGTATGGCTACACCTTC
- TRBD2 TRBJ2-1 TRBV9 CASSAGREGYNEQFF TGTGCCAGCAGCGCCGGCCGGGAGGGGTACAATGAGCAGTTCTTC
- TRBD2 TRBJ2-5 TRBV9 CASGGLAGESSIPETQYF TGTGCCAGCGGGGGACTAGCGGGAGAGTCGTCGATCCCAGAGACCCAGTACTTC
- TRBD2 TRBJ2-7 TRBV4-2 CASSRPGLAGREQYF TGTGCCAGCAGCCGGCCGGGACTAGCGGGGAGGGAGCAGTACTTC
- TRBD1 TRBJ2-1 TRBV7-9 CASSPRTGIYNEQFF TGTGCCAGCAGTCCTAGGACAGGGATCTACAATGAGCAGTTCTTC
- - TRBJ1-1 TRBV7-3 CASSLMRRMNTEAFF TGTGCCAGCAGCTTAATGCGAAGGATGAACACTGAAGCTTTCTTT
- - TRBJ1-1 TRBV5-1 CASSGTQGADTEAFF TGCGCCAGCAGCGGAACCCAGGGTGCCGACACTGAAGCTTTCTTT
- TRBD1 TRBJ2-3 TRBV9 CASSVDRQGADTQYF TGTGCCAGCAGCGTAGATAGGCAGGGGGCAGATACGCAGTATTTT
few - TRBJ1-1 TRBV7-9 CASSTYRDSDTEAFF TGTGCCAGCAGCACGTACAGGGATTCGGACACTGAAGCTTTCTTT
- TRBD2 TRBJ2-7 TRBV6-5 CASSHPGGRYEQYF TGTGCCAGCAGCCACCCGGGCGGGAGGTACGAGCAGTACTTC
- - TRBJ2-1 TRBV7-8 CASSQNTLSYNEQFF TGTGCCAGCAGCCAGAACACCTTATCCTACAATGAGCAGTTCTTC
- - TRBJ2-2 TRBV7-3 CASSSRTPTHTGELFF TGTGCCAGCAGCTCAAGGACTCCTACACACACCGGGGAGCTGTTTTTT
- - TRBJ2-7 TRBV19 CASGWGAGTGYEQYF TGTGCCAGCGGTTGGGGGGCGGGAACCGGCTACGAGCAGTACTTC
- - TRBJ2-3 TRBV7-6 CASSLGFGDTQYF TGTGCCAGCAGCTTGGGGTTCGGAGATACGCAGTATTTT
- TRBD2 TRBJ2-5 TRBV4-1 CASSHYGTSGGKETQYF TGCGCCAGCAGCCATTACGGGACTAGCGGGGGAAAAGAGACCCAGTACTTC
- - TRBJ1-2 TRBV6-6 CASTSWPGGYGYTF TGTGCCAGCACATCATGGCCAGGTGGCTATGGCTACACCTTC
- TRBD2 TRBJ2-5 TRBV19 CASTPVGAGGSRETQYF TGTGCCAGTACGCCGGTGGGAGCGGGAGGAAGTCGAGAGACCCAGTACTTC
- - TRBJ2-1 TRBV14 CASSQEILGQFF TGTGCCAGCAGCCAAGAGATCCTAGGGCAGTTCTTC
- - TRBJ1-1 TRBV9 CASSPYRSGMNTEAFF TGTGCCAGCAGCCCCTACCGATCTGGAATGAACACTGAAGCTTTCTTT
few - TRBJ2-2 TRBV7-9 CASISGPDSTGELFF TGTGCCAGCATCTCTGGCCCGGACAGCACCGGGGAGCTGTTTTTT
- TRBD1 TRBJ1-2 TRBV29-1 CSSRTGLNYGYTF TGCAGCTCCAGGACAGGGCTAAACTATGGCTACACCTTC
- - TRBJ2-3 TRBV27 CASGLSTDTQYF TGTGCCAGCGGATTAAGCACAGATACGCAGTATTTT
few - TRBJ1-5 TRBV7-2 CASSPWGDQPQHF TGTGCCAGCAGCCCCTGGGGGGACCAGCCCCAGCATTTT
- - TRBJ1-2 TRBV9 CASSNSINDRSSYGYTF TGTGCCAGCAGCAACTCGATAAACGACAGGAGCTCCTATGGCTACACCTTC
- TRBD2 TRBJ2-1 TRBV5-1 CASSRGLAGSYNEQFF TGCGCCAGCAGCCGGGGCCTAGCGGGGTCTTACAATGAGCAGTTCTTC
- - TRBJ2-7 TRBV7-9 CASSLAPGDSYEQYF TGTGCCAGCAGCTTAGCGCCTGGGGACTCCTACGAGCAGTACTTC
- - TRBJ2-7 TRBV5-5 CASSLGGRAEQYF TGTGCCAGCAGCTTAGGAGGCAGAGCCGAGCAGTACTTC
- TRBD2 TRBJ2-3 TRBV15 CATSPGGREGPGYSTDTQYF TGTGCCACCAGCCCCGGGGGGCGGGAGGGCCCGGGCTATAGCACAGATACGCAGTATTTT
- TRBD2 TRBJ2-1 TRBV10-3 CAILLADYNEQFF TGTGCCATCTTACTAGCGGACTACAATGAGCAGTTCTTC
- - TRBJ1-4 TRBV11-2 CASSPPGSLVEKLFF TGTGCCAGCAGCCCCCCGGGCTCCCTTGTTGAAAAACTGTTTTTT